Following are 20 T cell receptor beta chains from one sample sequenced in a study of blood T cell repertoires in COVID-19. Repertoires were generated with immunoSEQ multiplex PCR, while TCRdb's copy carries only in-frame clones and drops some. The sample includes about 100,000 clones, 65% to 90% of them seen just once. The sequencing sample was made of PBMCs or T cells enriched from blood (not recorded which). The receptors stem from a woman aged 50 to 60 who had recovered from COVID-19.

This sequence joins TRBV30 and TRBJ1-6; TRBD1 might be the D (5 bases). CDR1 is GTSNPN, CDR2 SVGIG, per germline (reference sequence). The ends were cut back, 4 bases at V and 6 bases at J, with 13 bases in the middle. The CDR3 runs 14 residues. CDR3 in DNA: TGTGCCTGGACCCGACAGAAAGTTAATTCACCCCTCCACTTT. Protein sequence: CAWTRQKVNSPLHF.

The V call is TRBV7-3, the J call TRBJ2-2; D is perhaps TRBD1 (6 bases). Germline loops: CDR1 SGHTA, CDR2 FQGTGA. Trimming left V 4 bases short and J 1 base short, with 10 bases between. CDR3 length: 15 amino acids. DNA of the CDR3: TGTGCCAGCAGCTCCTCGGACAGGAACACCGGGGAGCTGTTTTTT. It specifies CASSSSDRNTGELFF.

J is TRBJ2-7 and V is TRBV9, with TRBD2 as a possible D gene (6 bases). The CDR3 extends over 15 amino acids. Germline V CDR1 and CDR2: SGDLS, YYNGEE. Trimming took off 4 bases at V and 0 bases at J, with 14 bases between the two ends. CDR3 nucleotide sequence: TGTGCCAGCAGCCCAGGAGGGGATACCTCCTACGAGCAGTACTTC. Translation gives CASSPGGDTSYEQYF.

A single count supports this clone. This chain uses TRBV30 with TRBJ2-1; 7 bases align to TRBD2. V lost 3 bases, J lost 8 bases, and 16 bases stayed unmatched. The germline V gene encodes CDR1 GTSNPN and CDR2 SVGIG (reference sequence). This CDR3 spans 16 amino acids. The CDR3 region has the DNA TGTGCCTGGAGCCCCCAGCGGGGTGGTTTTTACGATGAGCAGTTCTTC. This sequence encodes CAWSPQRGGFYDEQFF.

This chain connects TRBV6-1 to TRBJ2-7; possibly TRBD1 for D (5 bases). Germline CDR1 reads MNHNS; CDR2 reads SASEGT. The CDR3 covers 17 residues. The V end was cut by 2 bases, the J end by 0 bases, with 17 bases between. CDR3 in amino acids: CASSERGPPLFSYEQYF. The CDR3 DNA follows: TGTGCCAGCAGTGAAAGGGGCCCACCCCTATTCTCCTACGAGCAGTACTTC.

This clone was counted a single time. The V and J genes are TRBV5-1 and TRBJ2-5; a possible D gene is TRBD1 (5 bases). There are 14 residues in the CDR3. Between the trimmed V and J ends, which lost 3 bases and 4 bases, there was a span of 13 bases. The V gene's germline CDR1 is SGHRS and CDR2 YFSETQ. As DNA, the CDR3 is TGCGCCAGCAGCTCAGGGCAGGGTAGAGAGACCCAGTACTTC. Protein: CASSSGQGRETQYF.

The chain's CDR3 is CASSLPGDTQYF. CDR3 nucleotide sequence: TGCGCCAGCAGCCTCCCCGGGGATACGCAGTATTTT. The chain is built from TRBV4-1 and TRBJ2-3; no clear D. V was trimmed by 4 bases and J by 6 bases, leaving 8 bases between them. This CDR3 spans 12 amino acids. Per the germline V gene, CDR1 is MGHRA and CDR2 is YSYEKL.

This clone was seen a single time. V usage is TRBV5-1 and J usage is TRBJ2-7, with D possibly TRBD1 on 5 matching bases. Deletions cut 4 bases from V and 2 bases from J, with 10 bases between. Germline V CDR1 and CDR2: SGHRS, YFSETQ. The length of the CDR3 is 13 residues. CDR3 region: CASSQDTAYEQYF. CDR3 sequence (DNA): TGCGCCAGCAGCCAGGACACAGCCTACGAGCAGTACTTC.

This chain uses TRBV6-4 with TRBJ2-6; 8 bases fit TRBD1. From germline, CDR1 is MRHNA and CDR2 SNTAGT. The CDR3 is 15 amino acids. Unmatched junction bases numbered 2, after V lost 4 bases and J lost 3 bases. The CDR3 loop reads CASSATGDGANVLTF. The CDR3 region has the DNA TGTGCCAGCAGTGCGACAGGGGATGGGGCCAACGTCCTGACTTTC.

This chain connects TRBV6-5 to TRBJ1-1; D possibly corresponds to TRBD1 (5 bases). Trimming shortened V by 7 bases and J by 0 bases, and 15 bases separated the two germline ends. Germline V CDR1 and CDR2: MNHEY, SVGAGI. The CDR3 extends over 15 amino acids. The CDR3 nucleotides are TGTGCCAGCACCCCCGGACAAGTCATGAACACTGAAGCTTTCTTT. Its protein product is CASTPGQVMNTEAFF.

The genes are TRBV24-1 and TRBJ2-5; TRBD1 matches at 7 bases. Trimming cost V 1 base and J 10 bases; bases outside gene matches: 11. The CDR3 loop spans 15 amino acids. Germline assignment: CDR1 KGHDR and CDR2 SFDVKD. In nucleotides, the CDR3 is TGTGCCACCAGTGATTTTCGGGACAGTGGTCGGATCCAGTACTTC. As protein: CATSDFRDSGRIQYF.

The gene calls are TRBV27 and TRBJ2-7; TRBD1 matches 11 bases. Germline CDR1 reads MNHEY; CDR2 reads SMNVEV (reference sequence). J was trimmed by 5 bases and V by 3 bases; bases with no gene match: 9. The CDR3 is 16 residues long. The CDR3 loop reads CASSFRWTGGLNEQYF. In nucleotides, the CDR3 is TGTGCCAGCAGTTTCCGTTGGACAGGGGGCCTCAACGAGCAGTACTTC.

This clone was observed a single time. The J gene is TRBJ2-3, the V gene TRBV28; 8 nucleotides match TRBD2. Germline V gene sequence: CDR1 MDHEN, CDR2 SYDVKM. Trimming cost V 5 bases and J 4 bases; bases outside gene matches: 2. CDR3 length: 13 amino acids. The CDR3 DNA follows: TGTGCCAGCAGTCGCGGGGGGCCAGATACGCAGTATTTT. The encoded protein is CASSRGGPDTQYF.

The chain carries TRBV19 and TRBJ2-1, with 12 bases lining up with TRBD2. The CDR3 extends over 14 amino acids. The V and J ends lost 5 bases and 8 bases, in that order; junction bases with no gene match: 4. CDR1 is LNHDA, CDR2 SQIVND, per germline (reference sequence). This CDR3 reads CASSLRLAGDEQFF. CDR3 DNA sequence: TGTGCCAGTAGTCTACGACTAGCGGGAGATGAGCAGTTCTTC.

This clone has a single count. This chain links TRBV19 with TRBJ1-2; D is perhaps TRBD1 (6 bases). Germline lookup yields CDR1 LNHDA and CDR2 SQIVND (reference sequence). There are 19 residues in the CDR3. V lost 5 bases and J 0 bases, leaving 25 bases between the germline ends. This CDR3 reads CASSDTGRRGGQPNYGYTF. DNA of the CDR3: TGTGCCAGTAGTGATACCGGAAGGCGTGGCGGACAGCCTAACTATGGCTACACCTTC.

This clone was observed a single time. The gene calls are TRBV4-1 and TRBJ2-2; D is possibly TRBD2 (5 bases). V was shortened by 1 base and J by 6 bases, with 21 bases between the two germline ends. From germline, CDR1 is MGHRA and CDR2 YSYEKL. The CDR3 extends over 18 amino acids. The CDR3 here is CASSQAHQDAARAGELFF. For the CDR3, the DNA is TGCGCCAGCAGCCAAGCCCACCAGGACGCCGCGAGGGCCGGGGAGCTGTTTTTT.

The rearrangement uses TRBV28 and TRBJ2-3; 10 bases match TRBD1. Germline values: CDR1 MDHEN, CDR2 SYDVKM. The trim removed 6 bases at V and 2 bases at J, leaving 8 bases unmatched. This CDR3 has 16 residues. CDR3 DNA sequence: TGTGCCAGCAGCCAATGGACAGGGGGTAACACAGATACGCAGTATTTT. Residues: CASSQWTGGNTDTQYF.

This sequence joins TRBV5-1 and TRBJ1-1; D remains ambiguous. Germline V gene data show CDR1 as SGHRS and CDR2 as YFSETQ. The CDR3 length is 15 residues. V lost 4 bases to trimming and J lost 1 base, with 14 bases between them. CDR3 nucleotides: TGCGCCAGCAGCCTTAGCACGCAATCGAACACTGAAGCTTTCTTT. Encoded protein: CASSLSTQSNTEAFF.

The chain is built from TRBV25-1 and TRBJ2-7; possibly TRBD2 for D (6 bases). The CDR3 length is 13 residues. Germline V gene lookup returns CDR1 MGHDK and CDR2 SYGVNS. Deletions cut 6 bases from V and 1 base from J, with 10 bases between. The CDR3 is CASRDGTSYEQYF. The CDR3 nucleotides are TGTGCCAGCAGGGACGGGACTTCCTACGAGCAGTACTTC.

V and J are TRBV28 and TRBJ1-2; TRBD1 matches 9 bases. The CDR3 extends over 17 amino acids. Trimming took 7 bases from V and 3 from J; bases not matched to a gene: 15. The V gene's germline CDR1 is MDHEN and CDR2 SYDVKM. DNA for the CDR3: TGTGCCAGCACCTACGGGACAGGGACATTCAGGGACTATGGCTACACCTTC. Translated, it gives CASTYGTGTFRDYGYTF.